Below, 24 T cell receptor beta chains from the same sample are listed, as sequenced in a study of cytomegalovirus exposure and HLA in healthy donors (dated by TCRdb to about 2017). The library came from the immunoSEQ multiplex PCR assay. A mixture of 60 forward primers for TCR Vbeta segments and 13 reverse primers for TCR Jbeta segments was used in the multiplex PCR. TCRdb carries this immuneACCESS record with in-frame sequences only. Its versions omit some clonotypes, under half of them owing to an unresolved V gene in the studies checked, with the rest unexplained. The sample records fewer than 110,000 clones, roughly 80% of which are singletons. The ten largest clones take up 4% of the sample. Sequencing input: PBMCs. These TCRs come from a man in his fifties in good health and CMV-seropositive.

The chain joins TRBV28 to TRBJ1-1, with a weak D call TRBD1 (6 bases). V gave up 6 bases and J gave up 0 bases, with 14 bases separating them. This CDR3 has 15 residues. Germline loops: CDR1 MDHEN, CDR2 SYDVKM. The CDR3 protein is CASSTADSLNTEAFF. The CDR3 DNA reads as TGTGCCAGCAGCACAGCGGACAGTTTGAACACTGAAGCTTTCTTT.

The V call is TRBV5-6, the J call TRBJ1-5; D gene uncertain. V lost 4 bases, J lost 4 bases, and 15 bases lay in between. Per germline, CDR1 SGHDT and CDR2 YYEEEE. This CDR3 contains 15 residues. CDR3 in DNA: TGTGCCAGCAGCGTCTCTTTGGGCCAAAATCAGCCCCAGCATTTT. Amino acid sequence: CASSVSLGQNQPQHF.

This chain links TRBV5-6 with TRBJ1-2, with 7 bases that match TRBD1. The CDR3 length is 15 residues. Germline lookup yields CDR1 SGHDT and CDR2 YYEEEE. V dropped 1 base and J dropped 2; count of bases not matched to a gene: 5. The CDR3 reads CASSLPGGQNYGYTF. The CDR3 DNA follows: TGTGCCAGCAGCTTGCCAGGGGGGCAAAACTATGGCTACACCTTC.

The chain links TRBV27 to TRBJ2-3; D unclear. Germline CDR1 reads MNHEY; CDR2 reads SMNVEV (reference sequence). The CDR3 runs 15 residues. V lost 1 base and J 4 bases, leaving 12 bases between the germline ends. DNA for the CDR3: TGTGCCAGCAGTTTATTGGGTTCCGGGTCAGATACGCAGTATTTT. Encoded protein: CASSLLGSGSDTQYF.

This clone was detected only once. V gene TRBV6-1 combines with J gene TRBJ2-7; 9 bases are shared with TRBD2. Trimming took 4 bases from V and 3 from J; bases not matched to a gene: 4. CDR3 length equals 14 residues. CDR1 is MNHNS, CDR2 SASEGT, per germline. CDR3 in amino acids: CASSVPSGIYEQYF. Written as DNA, the CDR3 is TGTGCCAGCAGTGTTCCTAGCGGGATCTACGAGCAGTACTTC.

The rearrangement joins TRBV6-4 to TRBJ1-2; D is unclear. The germline gives CDR1 MRHNA, CDR2 SNTAGT. This CDR3 is built from 12 residues. Between the trimmed V and J ends, which lost 1 base and 7 bases, there was a span of 7 bases. The DNA of the CDR3 is TGTGCCAGCAGTGACTTGAGAGGTGGCTACACCTTC. Protein product: CASSDLRGGYTF.

The gene calls are TRBV6-1 and TRBJ1-1; 10 nucleotides match TRBD1. Germline CDR1 MNHNS, CDR2 SASEGT. The ends lost 5 bases at V and 5 bases at J; junction bases unmatched: 5. The CDR3 is 14 residues long. CDR3 coding DNA: TGTGCCAGCAGTTATGGGACAGGGGTGACTGAAGCTTTCTTT. It is translated as CASSYGTGVTEAFF.

The J gene is TRBJ2-5, the V gene TRBV5-4, with D perhaps matching TRBD2 (6 bases). Germline V CDR1 and CDR2: SGHNT, YYREEE (reference sequence). The CDR3 has 14 amino acids. The germline V and J ends were trimmed by 1 base and 2 bases, with 9 bases remaining between them. CDR3 bases: TGTGCCAGCAGCTTGCGGACTACTCAAGAGACCCAGTACTTC. This encodes CASSLRTTQETQYF.

This chain joins TRBV30 and TRBJ1-2; 7 nucleotides align to TRBD1. V dropped 3 bases and J dropped 5; count of bases not matched to a gene: 6. The CDR3 is 13 residues long. CDR1 is GTSNPN, CDR2 SVGIG, per germline (reference sequence). The CDR3 sequence: CAWSGGGWYGYTF. In DNA, the CDR3 is TGTGCCTGGAGCGGAGGGGGCTGGTATGGCTACACCTTC.

This clone was seen more than once but under ten times. The chain combines TRBV7-3 with TRBJ2-2; 9 nucleotides match TRBD1. Per the germline V gene, CDR1 is SGHTA and CDR2 is FQGTGA. The CDR3 totals 17 residues. With V trimmed by 4 bases and J by 6 bases, 12 bases remained unmatched. Here the CDR3 reads CASSYFRGTGRPGELFF. CDR3 coding DNA: TGTGCCAGCAGCTATTTTAGAGGGACAGGGAGGCCCGGGGAGCTGTTTTTT.

The V call is TRBV9, the J call TRBJ1-1; 12 nucleotides line up with TRBD1. Germline-derived CDR1 and CDR2 are SGDLS and YYNGEE. This CDR3 has 18 residues. Unmatched junction bases numbered 12, after V lost 2 bases and J lost 4 bases. DNA for the CDR3: TGTGCCAGCAGCGTTCCGGGACAGGGGGCGGCCTTTTCCACTGAAGCTTTCTTT. It translates to CASSVPGQGAAFSTEAFF. Filled out from reference TRBV9 and TRBJ1-1, the complete variable domain reads DSGVTQTPKHLITATGQRVTLRCSPRSGDLSVYWYQQSLDQGLQFLIQYYNGEERAKGNILERFSAQQFPDLHSELNLSSLELGDSALYFCASSVPGQGAAFSTEAFFGQGTRLTVV.

J is TRBJ2-7 and V is TRBV2; TRBD2 is a possible D gene (5 bases). Per germline, CDR1 SNHLY and CDR2 FYNNEI. The CDR3 runs 12 residues. Trimming took 3 bases from V and 3 from J, leaving 6 bases between them. The CDR3 loop is CASSDTSYEQYF. As DNA, the CDR3 is TGTGCCAGCAGTGACACTAGCTACGAGCAGTACTTC.

The count of this clone is one. This chain uses TRBV5-4 with TRBJ2-5; D possibly corresponds to TRBD1 (5 bases). The CDR3 runs 14 residues. Germline lookup yields CDR1 SGHNT and CDR2 YYREEE (reference sequence). V shed 0 bases and J shed 2 bases, with 8 bases lying between them. CDR3 amino acids: CASSLVQAQETQYF. The DNA for the CDR3 is TGTGCCAGCAGCTTGGTACAGGCTCAAGAGACCCAGTACTTC.

This clone is a singleton in its sample. This rearrangement joins TRBV28 to TRBJ2-2, with 14 bases matching TRBD2. The junction had 5 bases not matched to a gene; V was cut back by 2 bases and J by 6 bases. The CDR3 spans 17 residues. Germline V lookup: CDR1 MDHEN, CDR2 SYDVKM. The CDR3 sequence: CASSLRGLAGAAGELFF. The CDR3, as DNA: TGTGCCAGCAGTTTAAGGGGACTAGCGGGAGCGGCCGGGGAGCTGTTTTTT.

The chain employs TRBV30 and TRBJ2-1; 8 nucleotides match TRBD2. The CDR3 is 15 residues long. V dropped 4 bases and J dropped 0; count of bases not matched to a gene: 5. Germline assignment: CDR1 GTSNPN and CDR2 SVGIG (reference sequence). The CDR3 coding sequence is TGTGCCTGGACTCGGGGGGGCGACTCCTACAATGAGCAGTTCTTC. Protein sequence: CAWTRGGDSYNEQFF.

Concerning this clone: Mismatch with germline at one junction end may stem from a read error. The chain employs TRBV11-2 and TRBJ2-5, with D perhaps TRBD2 (5 bases). Per the germline V gene, CDR1 is SGHAT and CDR2 is FQNNGV. This CDR3 comprises 16 residues. DNA for the CDR3: TGTGCCAGCAGCCTAGACGGGAACCTATTCCAAGAGACCCAGTACTTC. Its translation: CASSLDGNLFQETQYF. The complete variable domain, with remaining parts taken from reference TRBV11-2 and TRBJ2-5, reads EAGVAQSPRYKIIEKRQSVAFWCNPISGHATLYWYQQILGQGPKLLIQFQNNGVVDDSQLPKDRFSAERLKGVDSTLKIQPAKLEDSAVYLCASSLDGNLFQETQYFGPGTRLLVL.

The gene calls are TRBV2 and TRBJ2-7, with a tentative D call TRBD2 (6 bases). V lost 5 bases and J lost 4, with 15 bases in between. CDR3 length: 14 amino acids. In germline, CDR1 is SNHLY, CDR2 FYNNEI. The DNA of the CDR3 is TGTGCCAGCAGTTCCCCACGGGAGCGGTACGAGCAGTACTTC. Its translation: CASSSPRERYEQYF. Based on the CDR3 plus reference TRBV2 and TRBJ2-7, the full variable domain is EPEVTQTPSHQVTQMGQEVILRCVPISNHLYFYWYRQILGQKVEFLVSFYNNEISEKSEIFDDQFSVERPDGSNFTLKIRSTKLEDSAMYFCASSSPRERYEQYFGPGTRLTVT.

V gene TRBV6-5 combines with J gene TRBJ2-3, with 7 nucleotides matching TRBD2. CDR1 and CDR2 from the germline V gene are MNHEY and SVGAGI. After removal of 11 bases from V and 0 bases from J, the junction contained 8 bases not matched to a gene. The CDR3 has 14 amino acids. The CDR3 DNA is TGTGCCTCCAGGCTAGCGGTTAGCACAGATACGCAGTATTTT. Amino acids: CASRLAVSTDTQYF.

V gene TRBV7-2 combines with J gene TRBJ2-1, with D tentatively TRBD2 (5 bases). From germline, CDR1 is SGHTA and CDR2 FQGNSA. This CDR3 spans 13 amino acids. V was pared by 2 bases and J by 4 bases, with 6 bases between. This CDR3 reads CASSLTGYNEQFF. The DNA for the CDR3 is TGTGCCAGCAGCTTAACGGGGTACAATGAGCAGTTCTTC. The complete variable domain, with remaining parts taken from reference TRBV7-2 and TRBJ2-1, reads GAGVSQSPSNKVTEKGKDVELRCDPISGHTALYWYRQSLGQGLEFLIYFQGNSAPDKSGLPSDRFSAERTGGSVSTLTIQRTQQEDSAVYLCASSLTGYNEQFFGPGTRLTVL.

The V call is TRBV5-1, the J call TRBJ2-7; TRBD1 matches at 9 bases. The CDR3 is 16 amino acids. Germline loops: CDR1 SGHRS, CDR2 YFSETQ. The junction had 7 bases not matched to a gene; V was cut back by 3 bases and J by 0 bases. CDR3 sequence reads: CASSSTAQGASYEQYF. The CDR3 nucleotides read TGCGCCAGCAGCTCCACCGCACAGGGGGCCTCCTACGAGCAGTACTTC.

The chain links TRBV28 to TRBJ1-4; 7 nucleotides match TRBD1. The CDR3 is made up of 17 amino acids. V gave up 1 base and J gave up 7 bases; unmatched junction bases: 12. Germline values: CDR1 MDHEN, CDR2 SYDVKM. Written as DNA, the CDR3 is TGTGCCAGCAGTTTATATTACCTGACAGGGAGATTTGAAAAACTGTTTTTT. Its protein is CASSLYYLTGRFEKLFF.

The chain has TRBV18 and TRBJ1-5, with 7 positions matching TRBD1. Germline CDR1 is KGHSH and CDR2 is LQKENI. Trimming removed 3 bases from V and 6 bases from J; junction bases left unmatched: 5. CDR3 length: 14 amino acids. CDR3 region: CASSPDRDGQPQHF. DNA of the CDR3: TGTGCCAGCTCACCCGACAGGGATGGTCAGCCCCAGCATTTT.

This clone was detected once. The chain carries TRBV7-8 and TRBJ2-5; the D gene is possibly TRBD2 (6 bases). Matching the DNA end better, TRBJ2-7 makes the J call doubtful. The CDR3 loop spans 14 amino acids. Germline CDR1 SGHVS, CDR2 FQNEAQ. CDR3 in DNA: TGTGCCAGCAGCTCAGATAGCGGCTCCTACGAGCAGTACTTC. As protein: CASSSDSGSYEQYF.

The rearrangement links TRBV7-6 to TRBJ2-1; D is undetermined. The CDR3 spans 15 residues. With 5 bases removed from V and 0 bases from J, the gap between germline ends came to 11 bases. Germline CDR1 SGHVS, CDR2 FNYEAQ. This CDR3 reads CASSPTASSYNEQFF. The CDR3 nucleotides read TGTGCCAGCAGCCCAACTGCAAGCTCCTACAATGAGCAGTTCTTC.